Below are 2 T cell receptor beta chains sequenced from a single sample in a study of response to subunit inactivated influenza vaccine. TCRdb re-analysed the RT-PCR reads in MiXCR, keeping a single row per CDR3 protein. The table includes about 580,000 distinct CDR3 sequences, 12% to 15% detected once. The sequencing here drew on PBMCs from blood, taken roughly 12 days after vaccination. The source is a man aged 50 to 60 who received an inactivated influenza vaccine.

The chain combines TRBV7-9 with TRBJ2-7; 7 bases fit TRBD1. Trimming took 5 bases from V and 4 from J; bases not matched to a gene: 11. The CDR3 runs 15 residues. Per the germline V gene, CDR1 is SEHNR and CDR2 is FQNEAQ (reference sequence). Here the CDR3 DNA reads TGTGCCAGCAGCAGTACAGGGGACCCCCTTTACGAGCAGTACTTC. This translates into CASSSTGDPLYEQYF.

This clonotype has at least ten counts. V usage is TRBV12-3 or TRBV12-4 and J usage is TRBJ2-1; 7 nucleotides agree with TRBD1. CDR3 length: 12 amino acids. V shed 9 bases, J shed 5 bases, and the junction held 4 bases outside the gene matches. CDR3 sequence: CASTGVDNEQFF. DNA for the CDR3: TGTGCCAGTACAGGGGTGGACAATGAGCAGTTCTTC.